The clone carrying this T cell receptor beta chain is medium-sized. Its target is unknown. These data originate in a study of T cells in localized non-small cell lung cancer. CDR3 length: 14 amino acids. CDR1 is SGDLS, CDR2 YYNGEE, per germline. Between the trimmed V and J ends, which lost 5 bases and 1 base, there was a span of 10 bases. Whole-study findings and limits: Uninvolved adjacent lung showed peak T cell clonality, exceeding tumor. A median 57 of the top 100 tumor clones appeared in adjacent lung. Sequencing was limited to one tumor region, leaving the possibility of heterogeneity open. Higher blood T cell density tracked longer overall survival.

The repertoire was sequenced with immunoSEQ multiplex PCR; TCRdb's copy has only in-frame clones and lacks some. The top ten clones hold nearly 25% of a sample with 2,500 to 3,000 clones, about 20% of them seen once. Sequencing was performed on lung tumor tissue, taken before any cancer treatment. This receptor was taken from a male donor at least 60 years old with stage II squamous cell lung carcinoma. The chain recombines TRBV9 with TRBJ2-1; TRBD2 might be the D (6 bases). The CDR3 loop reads CASRTGVSYNEQFF. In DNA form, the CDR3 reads TGTGCCAGCAGAACGGGAGTTTCCTACAATGAGCAGTTCTTC.